A selection of T cell receptor beta chains follows, all from one sample in a study of molecular identifiers for immune sequencing clone quantification. Via MiXCR, TCRdb re-called the PCR reads, giving one row per CDR3 protein. This table has 75,000 to 95,000 distinct CDR3 sequences, around 27% appearing once. Material: naive CD8+ T cells from blood, with Jurkat cell RNA spiked in. Receptors originate from a human donor in good health. Some libraries in this study had Jurkat cell RNA spiked in. The CDR3 runs from the conserved cysteine through the conserved F or W. A D gene is named only where the DNA matches it firmly. Only part of the rows carry a size: once, few, many, or a class if the clone is expanded.

abundance	v_gene	d_gene	j_gene	CDR3aa	CDR3nt
many	TRBV6-2/TRBV6-3	NA	TRBJ1-5	CASIKSGGGGPQHF	TGTGCCAGCATCAAGTCTGGGGGCGGTGGGCCCCAGCATTTT
NA	TRBV6-5	NA	TRBJ2-1	CASSYSIGNPYNEQFF	TGTGCCAGCAGTTACTCGATCGGGAATCCCTACAATGAGCAGTTCTTC
many	TRBV29-1	TRBD1	TRBJ1-1	CSVEDPSDRGVGTEAFF	TGCAGCGTTGAAGATCCCTCGGACAGGGGGGTCGGCACTGAAGCTTTCTTT
many	TRBV10-2	NA	TRBJ2-3	CASSEARISGTQYF	TGCGCCAGCAGTGAAGCTAGAATTAGTGGTACGCAGTATTTT
NA	TRBV29-1	NA	TRBJ1-3	CSGKDSGNTIFF	TGCAGCGGCAAGGACTCTGGAAACACCATATTTTTT
many	TRBV6-2/TRBV6-3	NA	TRBJ2-3	CASTIPGPTDTQYF	TGTGCCAGCACAATCCCTGGACCCACAGATACGCAGTATTTT
few	TRBV19	TRBD1	TRBJ2-7	CASSLPGQPPTDF	TGTGCCAGTAGTTTACCGGGACAGCCACCAACAGACTTC
many	TRBV6-5	NA	TRBJ1-1	CANSYSSGLNTEAFF	TGTGCCAACAGTTACTCGTCAGGCCTGAACACTGAAGCTTTCTTT
many	TRBV30	NA	TRBJ2-7	CAWSVTEQYF	TGTGCCTGGAGTGTTACTGAGCAGTACTTC
many	TRBV4-1	TRBD2	TRBJ2-5	CASSQGLAETQYF	TGCGCCAGCAGCCAGGGACTAGCTGAGACCCAGTACTTC
many	TRBV6-5	NA	TRBJ2-7	CASSYSASGGIYEQYF	TGTGCCAGCAGTTACTCCGCGTCTGGAGGGATCTACGAGCAGTACTTC
NA	TRBV11-2	NA	TRBJ2-2	CASSLAPGYPNTGELFF	TGTGCCAGCAGCTTAGCCCCTGGCTACCCGAACACCGGGGAGCTGTTTTTT
NA	TRBV9	NA	TRBJ2-1	CASSVNDNEQFF	TGTGCCAGCAGCGTGAACGATAATGAGCAGTTCTTC
NA	TRBV7-2	TRBD2	TRBJ2-7	CASSLGTSGRWEQYF	TGTGCCAGCAGCTTAGGGACTAGCGGGAGGTGGGAGCAGTACTTC
few	TRBV3-1	NA	TRBJ2-5	CASSPVPGERETQYF	TGTGCCAGCAGTCCCGTCCCAGGGGAACGAGAGACCCAGTACTTC
many	TRBV5-1	TRBD1	TRBJ1-1	CASSLSGQAIMNTEAFF	TGCGCCAGCAGCTTGAGTGGACAGGCGATCATGAACACTGAAGCTTTCTTT
many	TRBV23-1	NA	TRBJ2-5	CASSQSSGMKETQYF	TGCGCCAGCAGTCAATCGTCAGGGATGAAAGAGACCCAGTACTTC
few	TRBV4-3	NA	TRBJ2-1	CASSQDDDYTNEQFF	TGCGCCAGCAGCCAAGACGACGACTACACCAATGAGCAGTTCTTC
once	TRBV28	NA	TRBJ1-1	CASSLQGIADGDTEAFF	TGTGCCAGCAGTCTACAAGGTATCGCGGACGGGGACACTGAAGCTTTCTTT
NA	TRBV11-2	NA	TRBJ1-1	CASSLDGANTEAFF	TGTGCCAGCAGCTTAGATGGTGCGAACACTGAAGCTTTCTTT
NA	TRBV27	NA	TRBJ1-1	CACSLSPGYTEAFF	TGTGCCTGCAGTTTATCCCCAGGGTACACTGAAGCTTTCTTT
few	TRBV4-1	TRBD2	TRBJ2-3	CASSQAGGLMDTQYF	TGCGCCAGCAGCCAAGCGGGGGGTCTGATGGATACGCAGTATTTT
many	TRBV6-2/TRBV6-3	NA	TRBJ1-1	CASSYSSSGLNTEAFF	TGTGCCAGCAGTTACTCGAGTTCAGGGCTGAACACTGAAGCTTTCTTT
many	TRBV7-9	NA	TRBJ2-7	CASRVGADEQYF	TGTGCCAGCCGCGTGGGGGCTGACGAGCAGTACTTC
few	TRBV6-5	NA	TRBJ2-7	CASRRQSTYEQYF	TGTGCCAGCAGGCGACAGAGCACCTACGAGCAGTACTTC
many	TRBV12-5	NA	TRBJ2-7	CASASDGISSYEQYF	TGTGCTAGTGCCTCCGACGGTATCAGCTCCTACGAGCAGTACTTC
few	TRBV6-5	NA	TRBJ1-5	CASSQVAGGGGPQHF	TGTGCCAGCAGTCAGGTCGCCGGTGGGGGGGGGCCCCAGCATTTT
NA	TRBV27	NA	TRBJ2-5	CASSFREARETQYF	TGTGCCAGCAGTTTTAGGGAGGCCCGCGAGACCCAGTACTTC
many	TRBV5-1	NA	TRBJ2-3	CASSLGIVRVTDTQYF	TGCGCCAGCAGCTTGGGCATCGTACGGGTCACAGATACGCAGTATTTT
NA	TRBV11-3	NA	TRBJ2-1	CASSPRLVAYNEQFF	TGTGCCAGCAGCCCAAGACTAGTGGCGTACAATGAGCAGTTCTTC
few	TRBV5-1	NA	TRBJ2-7	CASSLDVTGPYEQYF	TGCGCCAGCAGCTTGGACGTTACAGGGCCCTACGAGCAGTACTTC
NA	TRBV4-1	TRBD1	TRBJ2-7	CAGSQSGTGSPLLDEQYF	TGCGCCGGCAGCCAATCTGGGACAGGGTCCCCATTACTCGACGAGCAGTACTTC
NA	TRBV28	NA	TRBJ2-7	CASKDPGTYEQYF	TGTGCCAGCAAAGACCCGGGCACCTACGAGCAGTACTTC
NA	TRBV7-2	NA	TRBJ2-7	CARRLSAGAYGQYF	TGTGCCCGCCGCTTGTCCGCCGGGGCCTACGGGCAGTACTTC
few	TRBV29-1	TRBD2	TRBJ2-7	CSVVGLASYEQYF	TGCAGCGTTGTGGGACTAGCGTCGTACGAGCAGTACTTC
NA	TRBV7-7	NA	TRBJ2-2	CASSLEILTGELSF	TGTGCCAGCAGCTTAGAGATTCTCACCGGGGAGCTGTCTTTT
many	TRBV29-1	NA	TRBJ2-2	CSVEIPATNTGELFF	TGCAGCGTTGAGATCCCGGCCACGAACACCGGGGAGCTGTTTTTT
NA	TRBV5-6	TRBD1	TRBJ1-6	CASSPGPTRGRLDSPLHF	TGTGCCAGCAGCCCGGGCCCGACCAGGGGGCGTTTGGATTCACCCCTCCACTTT
many	TRBV12-3/TRBV12-4	TRBD2	TRBJ2-5	CASSPVAGGPSETQYF	TGTGCCAGCAGCCCCGTAGCGGGGGGGCCATCAGAGACCCAGTACTTC
NA	TRBV20-1	NA	TRBJ2-7	CSARDMAYEQYF	TGCAGTGCTAGGGACATGGCCTACGAGCAGTACTTC
many	TRBV4-3	NA	TRBJ2-7	CADPDAVSSYEQYF	TGCGCCGACCCAGATGCGGTGAGCTCCTACGAGCAGTACTTC
many	TRBV7-9	TRBD2	TRBJ2-3	CASKTSGFQDTQYF	TGTGCCAGCAAGACTAGCGGTTTTCAAGATACGCAGTATTTT
NA	TRBV20-1	TRBD2	TRBJ2-7	CSADGLAGGTTYEQYF	TGCAGTGCTGACGGGCTAGCGGGAGGAACGACTTACGAGCAGTACTTC
NA	TRBV30	NA	TRBJ1-1	CAWSVGGNTEAFF	TGTGCCTGGAGTGTTGGTGGGAACACTGAAGCTTTCTTT
NA	TRBV4-1	NA	TRBJ2-7	CASSQEKFSYEQYF	TGCGCCAGCAGCCAAGAAAAATTTTCCTACGAGCAGTACTTC
NA	TRBV20-1	NA	TRBJ2-3	CSARPVLLVGTDTQYF	TGCAGTGCTAGACCGGTGCTGCTAGTAGGCACAGATACGCAGTATTTT
NA	TRBV6-2/TRBV6-3	NA	TRBJ2-1	CASSTPLRDNEQFF	TGTGCCAGCAGTACCCCTTTAAGAGACAATGAGCAGTTCTTC
NA	TRBV19	NA	TRBJ1-1	CASSISENTEAFF	TGTGCCAGTAGTATAAGTGAGAACACTGAAGCTTTCTTT
many	TRBV7-9	TRBD1	TRBJ2-7	CASTSGTGYEQYF	TGTGCCAGCACCTCCGGGACAGGCTACGAGCAGTACTTC
few	TRBV7-9	TRBD1	TRBJ2-5	CASSSRQGAVGETQYF	TGTGCCAGCAGCTCGCGACAGGGGGCTGTCGGGGAGACCCAGTACTTC
NA	TRBV4-3	NA	TRBJ2-7	CASSHSITYEQYF	TGCGCCAGCAGCCACAGTATTACTTACGAGCAGTACTTC
NA	TRBV7-9	TRBD2	TRBJ2-1	CASSFLAGDYNEQFF	TGTGCCAGCAGCTTTCTAGCGGGAGACTACAATGAGCAGTTCTTC
few	TRBV7-2	NA	TRBJ2-1	CASSLIIPRGEQFF	TGTGCCAGCAGCTTAATTATCCCCAGAGGTGAGCAGTTCTTC
many	TRBV9	TRBD2	TRBJ2-7	CASSSTSGIEYEQYF	TGTGCCAGCAGCTCTACTAGCGGGATAGAATACGAGCAGTACTTC
few	TRBV19	NA	TRBJ2-3	CASSNPGTGSTDTQYF	TGTGCCAGTAGCAACCCAGGGACTGGAAGCACAGATACGCAGTATTTT
once	TRBV3-1	TRBD2	TRBJ2-3	CASNQDLAGKDDTQYF	TGTGCCAGCAACCAAGATCTAGCGGGGAAGGATGATACGCAGTATTTT
NA	TRBV6-5	NA	TRBJ2-6	CASRTQGSGASVLTF	TGTGCCAGCAGGACACAGGGATCTGGGGCCAGCGTCCTGACTTTC
many	TRBV14	NA	TRBJ2-3	CASSQAGDSASTDTQYF	TGTGCCAGCAGCCAAGCGGGGGATTCAGCGAGCACAGATACGCAGTATTTT
few	TRBV6-6	TRBD2	TRBJ2-5	CASSYEGLAGGETQYF	TGTGCCAGCAGTTACGAGGGACTAGCGGGAGGAGAGACCCAGTACTTC